This TCR beta chain was obtained from a study of T-cell memory formation after mild COVID-19. Study at large: Clusters were largely donor specific. Findings and caveats of the study: CD4+ contracting clones lay mainly in CM and EM, CD8+ ones in EMRA. Pre-infection memory held some responding clones, suggesting pre-existing cross-reactive T cells responded. SARS-CoV-2 specificity of second-wave clones peaking day 37 was unconfirmed.

Only a few counts were recorded for this clonotype. The antigen is unknown. Each CDR3 protein is one row after TCRdb ran MiXCR on the 5' RACE reads. The profile shows about 270,000 distinct CDR3 sequences, under 20% of them singletons. The sequence was collected from a man aged 18-30 years who had mild COVID-19 (a few samples of this study predate the infection). Cell type and time point are not known. The sample was PBMCs or a T cell subset sorted from them (not recorded which).

The CDR3, as DNA: TGTGCCAGCAGCTTAATGGCAGGAGGCTACACCTTC. Its protein product is CASSLMAGGYTF. This chain connects TRBV7-3 to TRBJ1-2; the D is unclear. Looked up from germline, CDR1 is SGHTA and CDR2 is FQGTGA. Trimming shortened V by 1 base and J by 8 bases, and 8 bases separated the two germline ends. The CDR3 sequence is 12 residues long.